These 10 T cell receptor beta chains were sequenced from one sample in a study of T-cell reconstitution after alpha-beta-depleted transplantation in children. A library of TCRbeta sequences, prepared with unique molecular identifiers, was generated. TCRdb ran MiXCR on the PCR reads and lists one entry per CDR3 protein. This sample carries some 100,000 distinct CDR3 sequences, less than 25% of them seen once, and the ten largest clones take about a fifth. Here the sequenced sample was PBMCs, taken before TCRalphabeta/CD19-depleted stem cell transplant. All receptors derive from a boy between 2 and 10 years old with acute lymphoblastic leukemia, due to receive a stem cell transplant.

This clonotype was counted between two and nine times. V and J are TRBV5-5 and TRBJ2-7, with unresolved D. Germline assignment: CDR1 SGHKS and CDR2 YYEKEE (reference sequence). V was clipped by 4 bases and J by 4 bases, with 15 bases between them. The CDR3 totals 14 residues. The DNA of the CDR3 is TGTGCCAGCAGCGGCATGCCACCCAGTTACGAGCAGTACTTC. This encodes CASSGMPPSYEQYF.

DNA for the CDR3: TGTGCCAGCAACAGGGGTCAGATGAATGAGCAGTTCTTC. Translating it yields CASNRGQMNEQFF. The rearrangement links TRBV28 to TRBJ2-1; 7 bases match TRBD1. Trimming cost V 7 bases and J 7 bases; bases outside gene matches: 7. Germline CDR1 MDHEN, CDR2 SYDVKM. The CDR3 sequence is 13 residues long.

This clonotype was detected a few times. Here the CDR3 DNA reads TGTGCCAGCTCACCGGTTTTGGCATTTGATATAGAGACCCAGTACTTC. Protein product: CASSPVLAFDIETQYF. The chain combines TRBV18 with TRBJ2-5; D ambiguous. The CDR3 loop spans 16 amino acids. Trimming removed 3 bases from V and 4 bases from J, with 18 bases in between. Germline V gene lookup returns CDR1 KGHSH and CDR2 LQKENI.

This clonotype was picked up a small number of times. The CDR3 DNA sequence: TGTGCCAGCGGGAGGGTAGGTCAGCCCCAGCATTTT. This translates into CASGRVGQPQHF. This chain connects TRBV6-1 to TRBJ1-5; D ambiguous. V lost 8 bases and J lost 6, with 11 bases in between. CDR1 and CDR2 from the germline V gene are MNHNS and SASEGT. The CDR3 has 12 amino acids.

This chain uses TRBV7-8 with TRBJ2-6, with no clear D. CDR3 length equals 17 residues. Between the trimmed V and J ends, which lost 4 bases and 0 bases, there was a span of 13 bases. The germline V gene has CDR1 SGHVS and CDR2 FQNEAQ. The CDR3 DNA sequence: TGTGCCAGCAGCTCGATCTCCTTTAGCTCTGGGGCCAACGTCCTGACTTTC. Translating it yields CASSSISFSSGANVLTF.

The CDR3: CASSDRTNTGELFF. The CDR3 bases are TGCGCCAGCAGCGACAGGACGAACACCGGGGAGCTGTTTTTT. This chain links TRBV5-1 with TRBJ2-2, with D perhaps TRBD1 (6 bases). This CDR3 has 14 residues. Germline V gives CDR1 SGHRS, CDR2 YFSETQ. V was trimmed by 4 bases and J by 0 bases, leaving 7 bases between them.

J is TRBJ2-6 and V is TRBV5-6; tentatively, D is TRBD2 (6 bases). Germline V gives CDR1 SGHDT, CDR2 YYEEEE. The V end lost 0 bases, the J end lost 0 bases, and 19 bases lay between the germline ends. The CDR3 has 20 residues. CDR3 in amino acids: CASSLAGGGGVPSGANVLTF. For the CDR3, the DNA is TGTGCCAGCAGCTTGGCCGGGGGTGGCGGAGTCCCCTCTGGGGCCAACGTCCTGACTTTC.

The V call is TRBV6-1, the J call TRBJ2-7, with D perhaps matching TRBD1 (5 bases). The CDR3 has 14 residues. V lost 6 bases and J lost 3, with 15 bases in between. CDR1 is MNHNS and CDR2 is SASEGT in the germline V gene. As DNA, the CDR3 is TGTGCCAGCAGCAAGACAGAGTCCCTCTACGAGCAGTACTTC. Its protein is CASSKTESLYEQYF.

This clonotype was found a few times. The V gene is TRBV20-1, the J gene TRBJ2-3; 7 nucleotides agree with TRBD1. The junction had 6 bases not matched to a gene; V was cut back by 5 bases and J by 4 bases. Germline CDR1 reads DFQATT; CDR2 reads SNEGSKA (reference sequence). This CDR3 is built from 13 residues. The CDR3 DNA reads as TGCAGTGCTCATTGGGACAGCTCAGATACGCAGTATTTT. Translated: CSAHWDSSDTQYF.

V is TRBV5-1 and J is TRBJ1-1, with TRBD1 matching 10 bases. The V and J ends lost 4 bases and 6 bases, in that order; junction bases with no gene match: 3. Germline CDR1 reads SGHRS; CDR2 reads YFSETQ. The CDR3 runs to 13 residues. The CDR3 bases are TGCGCCAGCAGCCGGGACAGGGGTCCTGAAGCTTTCTTT. This sequence encodes CASSRDRGPEAFF.